This T cell receptor (beta chain) was found in a study of T cells in Graves' hyperthyroidism and ophthalmopathy. Regarding the study as a whole: A model using 13 V-J features told ophthalmopathy apart from stable hyperthyroidism.

CDR3 length: 16 amino acids. Per germline, CDR1 SGHTA and CDR2 FQGNSA. V lost 7 bases to trimming and J lost 0 bases, with 15 bases between them. From RNA transcripts, TCR beta CDR3 regions were amplified. When the TCR CDR3 underwent first-round RT-PCR, the HTBI primer set was used. TCRdb re-called the multiplex PCR reads with MiXCR, one entry per CDR3 protein. The sample holds around 360,000 distinct CDR3 sequences; 13% to 15% are singletons and the top ten take approximately 19%. The table lists this clonotype with many counts. Antigen: not known. Reasons for excluding patients were uncontrolled infection, other autoimmune disease, pregnancy or lactation. The PBMCs had their origin in 10 ml of fresh peripheral blood.

The sequenced sample consisted of blood. The V and J genes are TRBV7-2 and TRBJ2-2, with D perhaps given as TRBD1 or TRBD2 (6 bases each). This clonotype was sampled from a woman aged 55-75 years with Graves' ophthalmopathy. CDR3 sequence: CASTLGGSTNTGELFF. CDR3 sequence (DNA): TGTGCCAGCACCCTGGGGGGCAGCACGAACACCGGGGAGCTGTTTTTT.